This TCR beta chain was observed in a study of a mutant IDH1 vaccine in newly diagnosed glioma. At the level of the study: Vaccination was launched 4-6 weeks after radiotherapy alone, or with temozolomide cycles. Sex distribution of treated patients was approximately 60% male and 37.5% female; mean age was around 40 years. Points from the study as a whole: Changes in the top peripheral T cell clonotypes seemingly had no bearing on pseudoprogression.

This sample's time point: week 47, end of study. In every dose of vaccine, 300 ug of mutant IDH1 20-mer peptide was given alongside topical imiquimod. Of note for this clone: Its target is not known.

This CDR3 contains 15 residues. The ends were cut back, 6 bases at V and 3 bases at J, with 14 bases in the middle. Germline loops: CDR1 LNHDA, CDR2 SQIVND (reference sequence). Repertoires were generated with immunoSEQ multiplex PCR, while TCRdb's copy carries only in-frame clones and drops some. The repertoire has approximately 56,000 clones, almost 65% of them found once; the top ten carry about 5%. This specimen consisted of peripheral blood mononuclear cells (PBMCs), obtained from a glioma patient whose treatment included an IDH1 peptide vaccine. This TCR derives from a man in his forties with glioma. Some clones in this sample may be carry-over from other donors' samples. V and J are TRBV19 and TRBJ1-4; D gene uncertain. CDR3 residues: CASSRSSVSNEKLFF. The CDR3 nucleotides read TGTGCCAGTAGCCGAAGCTCAGTCTCTAATGAAAAACTGTTTTTT.